Listed here is a single T cell receptor beta chain. CDR3 length: 17 residues. The germline V gene has CDR1 MNHEY and CDR2 SMNVEV (reference sequence). Trimming removed 5 bases at V and 0 bases at J, with 17 bases between. This sample was included in a study of identical twins. TCRdb fed the 5' RACE reads into MiXCR, producing one record per CDR3 protein. The data show around 220,000 distinct CDR3 sequences, about 11% seen once. The chain has TRBV27 and TRBJ1-5; possible D gene TRBD1, 5 bases. Material for sequencing was memory T cells sorted from blood. This receptor was taken from a man aged 50 to 60 in good health. The chain's CDR3 is CASSLIGGTDSNQPQHF. The CDR3 bases are TGTGCCAGCAGTCTCATTGGCGGGACTGATAGCAATCAGCCCCAGCATTTT.